The sequence of this T cell receptor beta chain was determined in a study of shared clonotypes between healthy human individuals. Generated by immunoSEQ multiplex PCR, the TCRdb table keeps only in-frame clones and is missing some. The table includes around 2.3 million clones, under 97% detected once. The CDR3 runs to 16 residues. V was clipped by 5 bases and J by 2 bases; unmatched bases: 7. CDR1 and CDR2 from the germline V gene are SGHTA and FQGNSA. Sample: naive CD4+ T cells sorted from blood. Subset specified: CD45RA+ positively selected. This clonotype originated in a man between 18 and 35 years old in good health. V is TRBV7-2 and J is TRBJ2-5, with TRBD2 matching 11 bases. Here the CDR3 reads CASSATSGTRQETQYF. The CDR3 DNA reads TGTGCCAGCAGCGCGACTAGCGGGACTAGACAAGAGACCCAGTACTTC.